This entry lists 27 T cell receptor beta chains sequenced from one sample in a study of T cells after posttransplantation cyclophosphamide. TCRdb keeps only in-frame clones here, not all; method: immunoSEQ multiplex PCR. The sample includes tens of thousands of clones, roughly nine tenths of them seen just once. The naive gate required viable CD3+CD4+ or CD3+CD8+ cells with CCR7+CD45RA+CD45RO-CD95-CD27+CD28+ phenotype. Sequenced material: naive CD4+ T cells sorted from blood. The receptors come from a man aged 25-45 years in good health and a related stem cell transplant donor.

The rearrangement uses TRBV2 and TRBJ2-3, with D possibly being TRBD2 (5 bases). V lost 4 bases and J 0 bases, leaving 14 bases between the germline ends. The CDR3 runs 16 residues. Germline V gives CDR1 SNHLY, CDR2 FYNNEI. This CDR3 is CASSADGVPSTDTQYF. CDR3 bases: TGTGCCAGCAGTGCAGACGGGGTACCTAGCACAGATACGCAGTATTTT. The whole variable domain, remainder taken from reference TRBV2 and TRBJ2-3, is EPEVTQTPSHQVTQMGQEVILRCVPISNHLYFYWYRQILGQKVEFLVSFYNNEISEKSEIFDDQFSVERPDGSNFTLKIRSTKLEDSAMYFCASSADGVPSTDTQYFGPGTRLTVL.

The rearrangement uses TRBV5-1 and TRBJ2-3; the D gene is possibly TRBD2 (6 bases). The germline gives CDR1 SGHRS, CDR2 YFSETQ. The CDR3 length is 14 residues. Deletions cut 0 bases from V and 6 bases from J, with 11 bases between. CDR3 nucleotide sequence: TGCGCCAGCAGCTTGGTAGGCGGAGGGGATACGCAGTATTTT. Protein: CASSLVGGGDTQYF.

This clone has just one count. This chain joins TRBV19 and TRBJ1-6, with D unresolved. CDR1 and CDR2 from the germline V gene are LNHDA and SQIVND (reference sequence). With 10 bases removed from V and 6 bases from J, the gap between germline ends came to 19 bases. The CDR3 runs 15 residues. CDR3 region: CATRGIVSSNSPLHF. The DNA for the CDR3 is TGTGCCACCCGAGGGATCGTCTCGTCTAATTCACCCCTCCACTTT.

The chain carries TRBV6-1 and TRBJ1-1; D is perhaps TRBD1 (6 bases). Per the germline V gene, CDR1 is MNHNS and CDR2 is SASEGT. CDR3 length equals 13 residues. V lost 2 bases and J 11 bases, leaving 15 bases between the germline ends. CDR3 coding DNA: TGTGCCAGCAGTGAACAGGGGCGGGAGGTGGCTTTCTTT. It is translated as CASSEQGREVAFF.

CDR3 amino acids: CASSLRGATNEKLFF. CDR3 bases: TGTGCCAGCAGCTTAAGGGGTGCAACTAATGAAAAACTGTTTTTT. This chain connects TRBV11-2 to TRBJ1-4, with a possible D match to TRBD1 (5 bases). The CDR3 is 15 residues long. Per the germline V gene, CDR1 is SGHAT and CDR2 is FQNNGV. The germline V and J ends were trimmed by 2 bases and 0 bases, with 7 bases remaining between them.

The chain joins TRBV6-5 to TRBJ2-5; TRBD1 matches 7 bases. Near its end, the DNA agrees better with TRBJ2-7, so the J call may be wrong. The length of the CDR3 is 14 residues. Germline lookup yields CDR1 MNHEY and CDR2 SVGAGI. The CDR3 sequence: CASSSRGLLDEQYF. CDR3 nucleotide sequence: TGTGCCAGCAGTTCCAGGGGGTTGCTGGACGAGCAGTACTTC.

This clone was observed a single time. The genes are TRBV28 and TRBJ2-5; 7 bases align to TRBD2. The germline V gene encodes CDR1 MDHEN and CDR2 SYDVKM. The trim removed 6 bases at V and 5 bases at J, leaving 12 bases unmatched. This CDR3 is 15 amino acids long. The CDR3 here is CASRSGGSPGETQYF. CDR3 sequence (DNA): TGTGCCAGCAGATCCGGGGGGTCCCCAGGGGAGACCCAGTACTTC.

The gene calls are TRBV5-1 and TRBJ1-3; possible D gene TRBD1, 5 bases. V lost 4 bases to trimming and J lost 2 bases, with 13 bases between them. The CDR3 loop spans 15 amino acids. Per germline, CDR1 SGHRS and CDR2 YFSETQ. CDR3 bases: TGCGCCAGCAGCAGTGGGGGAGGTACTGGAAACACCATATATTTT. Protein sequence: CASSSGGGTGNTIYF.

The rearrangement uses TRBV6-7 and TRBJ1-4; 9 bases agree with TRBD1. TRBV6-7 falls under the ORF class, with uncertain function. The CDR3 is made up of 18 amino acids. Trimming at V came to 3 bases and at J to 7 bases, leaving 15 bases not matched to a gene. The CDR3 DNA reads TGTGCCAGCAGTTATTTAGACAGGGGGTCGAAAAAAAGTGAAAAACTGTTTTTT. Translation: CASSYLDRGSKKSEKLFF.

This clone was recorded a few times. This chain uses TRBV4-1 with TRBJ1-4; 8 bases agree with TRBD1. Germline V lookup: CDR1 MGHRA, CDR2 YSYEKL. The V gene end was trimmed by 3 bases and the J gene end by 8 bases; junction bases not matched to a gene: 11. This CDR3 is built from 16 residues. The CDR3 DNA reads as TGCGCCAGCAGCCACCTTAGGCAGGGGGCGAGGGAAAAACTGTTTTTT. This codes for CASSHLRQGAREKLFF.

The V call is TRBV4-3, the J call TRBJ1-1; D is undetermined. Looked up from germline, CDR1 is LGHNA and CDR2 is YSLEER. This CDR3 comprises 14 residues. Trimming shortened V by 0 bases and J by 7 bases, and 12 bases separated the two germline ends. This CDR3 is CASSQDRHTDEAFF. The CDR3 DNA follows: TGCGCCAGCAGCCAAGATCGACACACCGATGAAGCTTTCTTT.

The V and J genes are TRBV13 and TRBJ2-1; no firm D call. The length of the CDR3 is 15 residues. Trimming stripped 5 bases from V and 0 bases from J, with 11 bases between. CDR1 is PRHDT, CDR2 FYEKMQ, per germline (reference sequence). As DNA, the CDR3 is TGTGCCAGCAGCCCTCGCGTTAGCTCCTACAATGAGCAGTTCTTC. Translation: CASSPRVSSYNEQFF.

The rearrangement uses TRBV18 and TRBJ1-6; no definite D call. V was cut by 3 bases and J by 2 bases, with 8 bases left in between. Germline V gene lookup returns CDR1 KGHSH and CDR2 LQKENI. The CDR3 is 15 residues long. The DNA of the CDR3 is TGTGCCAGCTCACCCCGGGAGCCCTATAATTCACCCCTCCACTTT. Protein sequence: CASSPREPYNSPLHF.

This chain connects TRBV9 to TRBJ1-6; 10 nucleotides match TRBD1. Germline assignment: CDR1 SGDLS and CDR2 YYNGEE. V was pared by 0 bases and J by 10 bases, with 7 bases of the junction left unmatched. The CDR3 is made up of 16 amino acids. The CDR3 DNA is TGTGCCAGCAGCGTAGGGTTGGGACAGGGGCCCTCACCCCTCCACTTT. Translated: CASSVGLGQGPSPLHF.

This chain links TRBV19 with TRBJ2-3; 12 bases align to TRBD2. CDR3 length: 16 amino acids. Trimming removed 3 bases from V and 4 bases from J; junction bases left unmatched: 5. The germline V gene has CDR1 LNHDA and CDR2 SQIVND (reference sequence). As DNA, the CDR3 is TGTGCCAGTAGTATGGCACTAGCGGGGGGTTCAGATACGCAGTATTTT. This encodes CASSMALAGGSDTQYF.

The gene calls are TRBV6-5 and TRBJ2-2, with TRBD1 identical over 7 bases. Unmatched junction bases numbered 4, after V lost 2 bases and J lost 4 bases. Germline CDR1 and CDR2: MNHEY and SVGAGI. The CDR3 is 15 residues long. The CDR3 sequence: CASSYLRQGTGELFF. The CDR3 DNA sequence: TGTGCCAGCAGTTACCTTAGACAGGGCACCGGGGAGCTGTTTTTT.

The chain links TRBV4-1 to TRBJ1-6; no firm D call. This CDR3 spans 18 amino acids. V lost 4 bases and J 7 bases, leaving 23 bases between the germline ends. Germline lookup yields CDR1 MGHRA and CDR2 YSYEKL. Here the CDR3 reads CASSRAPWRHEPNSPLHF. In DNA, the CDR3 is TGCGCCAGCAGCCGAGCCCCCTGGAGGCACGAACCCAATTCACCCCTCCACTTT.

The genes are TRBV6-1 and TRBJ2-7, with a weak D call TRBD2 (5 bases). CDR1 is MNHNS and CDR2 is SASEGT in the germline V gene. The CDR3 is 17 residues long. V was trimmed by 4 bases and J by 3 bases, leaving 22 bases between them. Here the CDR3 DNA reads TGTGCCAGCAGTGGCAGAGCGGCAGCTACACTACTCTACGAGCAGTACTTC. This translates into CASSGRAAATLLYEQYF.

The V call is TRBV5-1, the J call TRBJ2-1; 10 bases fit TRBD2. Per the germline V gene, CDR1 is SGHRS and CDR2 is YFSETQ. The CDR3 sequence is 14 residues long. The V segment lost 6 bases and the J segment 8 bases; nucleotides outside the gene matches: 8. The CDR3 loop reads CASKSGGAWDEQFF. CDR3 coding DNA: TGCGCCAGCAAGAGCGGGGGGGCCTGGGATGAGCAGTTCTTC.

V is TRBV7-3 and J is TRBJ2-1; 11 positions match TRBD2. Germline V gives CDR1 SGHTA, CDR2 FQGTGA. The CDR3 totals 15 residues. After removal of 4 bases from V and 4 bases from J, the junction contained 3 bases not matched to a gene. The CDR3, as DNA: TGTGCCAGCAGCTCCGGGACTAGCGGTTACAATGAGCAGTTCTTC. Translated: CASSSGTSGYNEQFF.

This chain links TRBV28 with TRBJ1-5, with D possibly TRBD1 on 5 matching bases. This CDR3 comprises 15 residues. V was clipped by 10 bases and J by 2 bases, with 18 bases between them. The germline CDR1 and CDR2 sequences are MDHEN and SYDVKM. As DNA, the CDR3 is TGTGCCATCTCCACCAGGGTGAGCGGCAATCAGCCCCAGCATTTT. This encodes CAISTRVSGNQPQHF.

In DNA, the CDR3 is TGTGCCAGCAGCTTAGGAACAGGGGGAGGCTACACCTTC. Translating it yields CASSLGTGGGYTF. The rearrangement joins TRBV7-9 to TRBJ1-2, with 8 bases that match TRBD1. The CDR3 totals 13 residues. V lost 1 base to trimming and J lost 8 bases; unmatched junction nucleotides: 3. The germline V gene has CDR1 SEHNR and CDR2 FQNEAQ (reference sequence).

This chain connects TRBV18 to TRBJ2-3, with 12 bases that match TRBD2. Per germline, CDR1 KGHSH and CDR2 LQKENI. Unmatched junction bases numbered 0, after V lost 2 bases and J lost 3 bases. The CDR3 extends over 15 amino acids. CDR3 nucleotide sequence: TGTGCCAGCTCACCAGGACTAGCGGGGACAGATACGCAGTATTTT. Amino acids: CASSPGLAGTDTQYF.

The V call is TRBV29-1, the J call TRBJ2-3, with 9 bases that match TRBD2. V was clipped by 4 bases and J by 2 bases; unmatched bases: 7. There are 15 residues in the CDR3. CDR1 SQVTM and CDR2 ANQGSEA come from the germline V gene. For the CDR3, the DNA is TGCAGCGTTGGTGGACTAGCGATTCACACAGATACGCAGTATTTT. This sequence encodes CSVGGLAIHTDTQYF.

The gene calls are TRBV9 and TRBJ2-1, with 9 bases that match TRBD1. CDR1 and CDR2 from the germline V gene are SGDLS and YYNGEE. V shed 1 base, J shed 9 bases, and the junction held 11 bases outside the gene matches. The CDR3 has 16 amino acids. The DNA of the CDR3 is TGTGCCAGCAGCGTACTTACAGGGGGCGCAATCGGTGAGCAGTTCTTC. This translates into CASSVLTGGAIGEQFF.

The chain recombines TRBV9 with TRBJ1-6; the match to TRBD1 covers 8 bases. Trimming took 5 bases from V and 8 from J; bases not matched to a gene: 6. Germline lookup yields CDR1 SGDLS and CDR2 YYNGEE. The CDR3 is made up of 14 amino acids. The CDR3 sequence: CASSGTGEYSPLHF. DNA for the CDR3: TGTGCCAGCAGTGGGACAGGAGAATATTCACCCCTCCACTTT.

CDR3 loop: CASIPPTGKTGELFF. DNA for the CDR3: TGTGCCAGCATCCCCCCAACAGGGAAGACCGGGGAGCTGTTTTTT. V usage is TRBV5-7 and J usage is TRBJ2-2; D is possibly TRBD1 (6 bases). TRBV5-7 is annotated as an ORF whose role is uncertain. V was trimmed by 6 bases and J by 5 bases, leaving 17 bases between them. The CDR3 extends over 15 amino acids.